This T cell receptor beta chain was captured in a study of response to subunit inactivated influenza vaccine. TCRdb analysed the RT-PCR reads with MiXCR anew, one entry per CDR3 protein. The table records about 580,000 distinct CDR3 sequences, 14% of them present only once. Looked up from germline, CDR1 is DFQATT and CDR2 is SNEGSKA (reference sequence). CDR3 length: 14 amino acids. Deletions cut 6 bases from V and 0 bases from J, with 11 bases between. The clonotype originates from a man aged 45-60 years who received an inactivated influenza vaccine. Sequencing used PBMCs from blood, obtained 12 days after vaccination. V and J are TRBV20-1 and TRBJ2-2; D is unclear. The CDR3 DNA sequence: TGCAGTGCGAAAACAGAGCCGAACACCGGGGAGCTGTTTTTT. This codes for CSAKTEPNTGELFF.